Described below is a single T cell receptor (beta chain) sequence and its context. A single count supports this clonotype. It lacks a known antigen. No quality values exist for individual bases; no much larger clone is one base distant. One read gives only weak evidence. A distance of 5 bases separates the germline ends of V and J, which lose 0 bases and 2 bases respectively. The CDR3 has 13 amino acids, counting the end cysteine and phenylalanine. Only the CDR3 region is kept as DNA, spanning 39 bases read in frame from base 1. The germline V gene sets CDR1 to SGHAT and CDR2 to FQNNGV. The sample is drawn from a study of CD8 T cells in ankylosing spondylitis (dated by TCRdb to between 2016 and 2019). Some background on the complete study: To find TCR variants linked to disease, the study profiled T cell receptor beta repertoires in ankylosing spondylitis patients and healthy donors. The whole study cohort included under 140 healthy donors and about two dozen ankylosing spondylitis patients. Peripheral blood was sampled, and synovial fluid was also collected from ankylosing spondylitis patients. Broad study findings and their caveats: Some of the motif variants had been reported before in the synovial fluid and blood of reactive arthritis patients, a finding that suggests common disease-initiation mechanisms. A TCR beta motif made up of 7 to 9 highly homologous amino acid variants appeared to be characteristic of blood from ankylosing spondylitis patients. The disease-linked clones were reported as significantly enriched in matched synovial fluid samples from ankylosing spondylitis patients. The disease-linked clones showed a CD8+ phenotype and occurred at relatively low frequencies in peripheral blood.

Synovial fluid samples were matched to blood samples from the same ankylosing spondylitis patients. The reads were generated on an Illumina HiSeq 2500. Quantitative 5'-RACE with molecular barcodes was used to prepare TCR beta libraries. Concerning the study's data processing: Disease-linked TCR variants were identified with a new computational method built on a probabilistic model of VDJ rearrangement. In-frame beta chains were kept once TCRdb had trimmed the public reads at Q25 with fastp and called clones with MiXCR. A single entry per CDR3 protein holds the most common genes and DNA from its merged rows. The V and J calls reflect TCRdb's pipeline rather than the authors' work. Recorded for this sample are about 110,000 distinct CDR3 sequences; around 24% of them occurred a single time. The top ten hold over 9% of the sample.

The rearranged chain carries TRBV11-2 and TRBJ2-7; no confident D gene assignment can be made. The sequencing sample was made of synovial fluid, either unsorted or a sorted T cell fraction (not recorded which). The sequence was collected from a male donor with ankylosing spondylitis. The bases are TGTGCCAGCAGCTTAGACACTGCCTACGAGCAGTACTTC. This sequence encodes CASSLDTAYEQYF.